This is a list of T cell receptor beta chains from one sample in a study of cytomegalovirus exposure and HLA in healthy donors. Profiled with immunoSEQ multiplex PCR; TCRdb holds only in-frame clones, not every one. Among approximately 89,000 clones listed, more than 65% were seen once. Sequenced material: PBMCs. These receptors originate from a human donor in good health. Both conserved end residues are part of each CDR3.

cdr3_aa j_call v_call
CASGAWGLSTDTQYF TRBJ2-3 TRBV9
CASSPRVISYGYTF TRBJ1-2 TRBV7-8
CASSRSSGGGETQYF TRBJ2-5 TRBV4-2
CASSETGIRETQYF TRBJ2-5 TRBV2
CASSLRGGSYNEQFF TRBJ2-1 TRBV7-8
CASSRTSPGELFF TRBJ2-2 TRBV14
CASSLSRGQGGFSPLHF TRBJ1-6 TRBV7-2
CASSWGLADSSYEQYF TRBJ2-7 TRBV28
CSVWTSGRNEQFF TRBJ2-1 TRBV29-1
CSVATPTGFSGNTIYF TRBJ1-3 TRBV29-1
CASRAGGPSTDTQYF TRBJ2-3 TRBV28
CASSHTTSSGANVLTF TRBJ2-6 TRBV4-3
CASSWTAGSSEQYF TRBJ2-7 TRBV5-4
CASRTGTIPASEQYF TRBJ2-7 TRBV19
CASTPSGRVSYGYTF TRBJ1-2 TRBV6-6
CASSPLGQGAYNEQFF TRBJ2-1 TRBV19
CASSRLNGAGVGNTQYF TRBJ2-3 TRBV7-8
CASSLKPLQGTNSPLHF TRBJ1-6 TRBV7-3
CASRVANYGYTF TRBJ1-2 TRBV5-1
CASSSPVGGLAKNIQYF TRBJ2-4 TRBV7-2
CASSPEQRTPELFF TRBJ2-2 TRBV7-2
CASSPDPVYGYTF TRBJ1-2 TRBV4-3
CASSQDMRSTEAFF TRBJ1-1 TRBV14
CASSRPVGVTEAFF TRBJ1-1 TRBV11-2
CASSPDRDPGYTF TRBJ1-2 TRBV5-4
CSVGDRGANQPQHF TRBJ1-5 TRBV29-1
CASSLSPALQETQYF TRBJ2-5 TRBV28
CASSARTSGRWTGELFF TRBJ2-2 TRBV27
CASSPRGQNTEAFF TRBJ1-1 TRBV18
CASSIEGAGQPQHF TRBJ1-5 TRBV19
CASSPLPRDNEQYF TRBJ2-7 TRBV18
CASSDRQSYEQYF TRBJ2-7 TRBV5-1
CAWSGGASETQYF TRBJ2-5 TRBV30
CAWSVREREGRENEQYF TRBJ2-7 TRBV30
CASSLGSGDRGPLGGYTF TRBJ1-2 TRBV28
CAISEGAGQQETQYF TRBJ2-5 TRBV10-3
CASSLRVTTEAFF TRBJ1-1 TRBV27
CASSLARGQGGLFF TRBJ1-4 TRBV7-8
CSVGTGGAETQYF TRBJ2-5 TRBV29-1
CASSIGPSRSNQPQHF TRBJ1-5 TRBV19
CASSLGRGRVSYEQYF NA TRBV28
CAWSRWEEGSPLHF TRBJ1-6 TRBV30
CASSPGDREYGYTF TRBJ1-2 TRBV28
CASSLLTGRGYTF TRBJ1-2 TRBV28